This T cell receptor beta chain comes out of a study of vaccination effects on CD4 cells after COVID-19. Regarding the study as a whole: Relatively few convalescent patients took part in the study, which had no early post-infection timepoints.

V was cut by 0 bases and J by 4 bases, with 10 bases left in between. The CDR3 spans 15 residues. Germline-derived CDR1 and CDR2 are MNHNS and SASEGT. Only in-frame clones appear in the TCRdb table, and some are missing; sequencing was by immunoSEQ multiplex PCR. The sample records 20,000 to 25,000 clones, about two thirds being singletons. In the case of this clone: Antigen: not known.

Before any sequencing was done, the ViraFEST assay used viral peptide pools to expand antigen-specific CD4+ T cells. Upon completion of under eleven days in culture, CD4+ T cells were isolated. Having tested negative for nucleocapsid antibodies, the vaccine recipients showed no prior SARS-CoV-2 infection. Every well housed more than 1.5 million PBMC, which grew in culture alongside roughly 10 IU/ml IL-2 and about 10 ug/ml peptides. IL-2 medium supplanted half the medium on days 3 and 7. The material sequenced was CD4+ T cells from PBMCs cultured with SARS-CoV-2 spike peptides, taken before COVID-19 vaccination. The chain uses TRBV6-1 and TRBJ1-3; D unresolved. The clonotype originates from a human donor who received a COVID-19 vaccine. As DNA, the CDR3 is TGTGCCAGCAGTGAAGCACATCGAAGCGGAAACACCATATATTTT. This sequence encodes CASSEAHRSGNTIYF.